The clone carrying this T cell receptor (beta chain) was observed a few times. The antigen is undetermined. Germline V gives CDR1 SQVTM, CDR2 ANQGSEA. V lost 4 bases to trimming and J lost 1 base, with 7 bases between them. CDR3 length equals 12 residues. The sample is drawn from a study of OX40 agonist ivuxolimab in advanced cancers. Whole-study context: As their treatment, patients were administered ivuxolimab, an agonistic anti-OX40 (CD134) antibody. General observations from the study: Antigen specificity was not determined for the expanded peripheral T cells. CD8+ T cells showed, on average, more clonal expansion than CD4+ cells. Nonresponders, in some cases, also had low normalized T-cell clonal expansion.

Assay used: immunoSEQ multiplex PCR; TCRdb lists only in-frame clones, some missing. The table shows roughly 76,000 clones, with just over 85% occurring only once. The chain uses TRBV29-1 and TRBJ1-1; D not certain. Sequenced material: CD4+ or CD8+ T cells sorted from blood, taken in a trial of the OX40 agonist ivuxolimab. The clonotype comes from an adult with an advanced solid tumor such as melanoma, head and neck, liver or kidney cancer. In nucleotides, the CDR3 is TGCAGCGTTGGGGAGGGGAACACTGAAGCTTTCTTT. Amino acids: CSVGEGNTEAFF.